This T cell receptor beta chain emerged from a study of cytomegalovirus exposure and HLA in healthy donors. Study conclusions and caveats: In a later analysis, CMV-associated beta chains were mostly HLA-associated, it appeared.

As concerns this clone: Its antigen remains unknown.

Both 60 Vbeta primers and 13 Jbeta primers went into the PCR. Per the original data handling: In a later analysis, of tens of millions of unique beta chains, 9 million to 11 million appeared in at least two donors. TCRdb's table, derived via immunoSEQ multiplex PCR, lists solely in-frame clones and lacks some. V and J calls and clone size are copied from that table; D and trimming were computed from the DNA. The data hold more than 150,000 clones, with about 81% observed a single time. Specimen: PBMCs. This sequence originates from a woman under 40 in good health and CMV-seronegative.

CDR3 sequence reads: CASSLWTDGVLTGELFF. CDR3 coding DNA: TGTGCCAGCAGTTTGTGGACTGACGGAGTACTCACCGGGGAGCTGTTTTTT. The chain uses TRBV27 and TRBJ2-2; weak D call: TRBD2 (5 bases). The length of the CDR3 is 17 residues. Trimming left V 3 bases short and J 4 bases short, with 18 bases between. Germline V gives CDR1 MNHEY, CDR2 SMNVEV (reference sequence).